What follows are 5 T cell receptor beta chains derived from one specimen sequenced in a study of OX40 agonist ivuxolimab in advanced cancers. The repertoire was sequenced with immunoSEQ multiplex PCR; TCRdb's copy has only in-frame clones and lacks some. The table records approximately 77,000 clones, roughly 92% of them present only once. This material consisted of CD4+ or CD8+ T cells sorted from blood, taken in a trial of the OX40 agonist ivuxolimab. Every receptor here comes from an adult with an advanced solid tumor such as melanoma, head and neck, liver or kidney cancer.

In DNA form, the CDR3 reads TGTGCCAGCAGCTTGGTGGGTAGCAATCAGCCCCAGCATTTT. Its translation is CASSLVGSNQPQHF. The chain is built from TRBV5-5 and TRBJ1-5; no clear D gene. Germline CDR1 is SGHKS and CDR2 is YYEKEE (reference sequence). The CDR3 covers 14 residues. V lost 0 bases, J lost 0 bases, and 4 bases lay in between.

The rearrangement links TRBV4-1 to TRBJ1-1; D call uncertain. Trimming stripped 0 bases from V and 4 bases from J, with 15 bases between. Germline V lookup: CDR1 MGHRA, CDR2 YSYEKL. CDR3 size: 16 residues. This chain's CDR3 is CASSQDLGSAVTEAFF. CDR3 nucleotides: TGCGCCAGCAGCCAAGATCTGGGGTCCGCCGTCACTGAAGCTTTCTTT.

The chain has TRBV7-9 and TRBJ2-2; TRBD2 agrees at 13 bases. Germline lookup yields CDR1 SEHNR and CDR2 FQNEAQ (reference sequence). This CDR3 spans 17 amino acids. V lost 7 bases to trimming and J lost 2 bases; unmatched junction nucleotides: 7. For the CDR3, the DNA is TGTGCCAGCACACTAGCGGGGGGGCCCGTTAACACCGGGGAGCTGTTTTTT. Its protein is CASTLAGGPVNTGELFF.

The J gene is TRBJ1-1, the V gene TRBV6-4, with D maybe TRBD1 (5 bases). Between the trimmed V and J ends, which lost 4 bases and 6 bases, there was a span of 15 bases. CDR1 is MRHNA and CDR2 is SNTAGT in the germline V gene. The CDR3 has 14 residues. Here the CDR3 reads CASSASGGSPEAFF. The CDR3 DNA reads TGTGCCAGCAGTGCCTCGGGGGGGAGCCCTGAAGCTTTCTTT.

The V and J genes are TRBV5-1 and TRBJ1-2, with D possibly matching TRBD1 (6 bases). CDR1 is SGHRS and CDR2 is YFSETQ in the germline V gene. CDR3 length equals 12 residues. Trimming removed 7 bases from V and 8 bases from J, with 15 bases in between. The CDR3 protein is CASAAGAWGYTF. The CDR3 DNA follows: TGCGCCAGCGCGGCGGGGGCCTGGGGCTACACCTTC.